The 31 T cell receptor beta chains below all came from one sample that was sequenced in a study of shared clonotypes between healthy human individuals. Repertoires were generated with immunoSEQ multiplex PCR, while TCRdb's copy carries only in-frame clones and drops some. This repertoire shows a few hundred thousand clones, over 75% found once; its top ten account for roughly 17%. Source material: memory CD8+ T cells sorted from blood. Described subset: CD45RO+ cells pooled with CCR7-negative TemRA cells. The receptors stem from a man between 18 and 29 years old in good health.

This clone was seen a handful of times. The gene calls are TRBV9 and TRBJ2-7; perhaps TRBD2 as D (5 bases). The V and J ends lost 2 bases and 6 bases respectively, with 12 bases between them. The CDR3 totals 13 residues. Germline lookup yields CDR1 SGDLS and CDR2 YYNGEE. The CDR3 spells CASSVDIAFEQYF. CDR3 bases: TGTGCCAGCAGCGTGGATATAGCGTTCGAGCAGTACTTC.

V and J are TRBV5-1 and TRBJ2-6; D not resolved. Trimming stripped 0 bases from V and 0 bases from J, with 19 bases between. In germline, CDR1 is SGHRS, CDR2 YFSETQ. This CDR3 has 20 residues. The CDR3: CASSLAGDWRIYSGANVLTF. The CDR3 region has the DNA TGCGCCAGCAGCTTGGCTGGAGACTGGAGAATTTACTCTGGGGCCAACGTCCTGACTTTC.

This CDR3 is CASSSGPRTYEQYF. CDR3 in DNA: TGTGCCAGCAGTTCCGGGCCCCGCACCTACGAGCAGTACTTC. The V call is TRBV2, the J call TRBJ2-7; D not certain. This CDR3 has 14 residues. V was shortened by 5 bases and J by 2 bases, with 13 bases between the two germline ends. From germline, CDR1 is SNHLY and CDR2 FYNNEI.

The rearrangement joins TRBV28 to TRBJ1-5, with D possibly matching TRBD1 (6 bases). The CDR3 extends over 15 amino acids. CDR1 and CDR2 from the germline V gene are MDHEN and SYDVKM. The V end was cut by 5 bases, the J end by 2 bases, with 13 bases between. CDR3 bases: TGTGCCAGCAGTCCTCAGGGGCTGGGCAATCAGCCCCAGCATTTT. Translated: CASSPQGLGNQPQHF.

This chain links TRBV6-1 with TRBJ2-5; TRBD2 aligns across 8 bases. Germline assignment: CDR1 MNHNS and CDR2 SASEGT. J lost 5 bases, V lost 0 bases, and 11 bases had no gene match. This CDR3 comprises 17 residues. DNA for the CDR3: TGTGCCAGCAGTGAAGCGCAATCGGGGGGGCTTAGGGAGACCCAGTACTTC. It yields the protein CASSEAQSGGLRETQYF.

In this sample, this clone turned up a few times. The CDR3 protein is CASSPGLWGYTF. CDR3 sequence (DNA): TGTGCCAGCAGCCCGGGACTTTGGGGCTACACCTTC. The V call is TRBV7-9, the J call TRBJ1-2; perhaps TRBD1 as D (5 bases). V lost 5 bases and J lost 8, with 12 bases in between. Germline V gene lookup returns CDR1 SEHNR and CDR2 FQNEAQ (reference sequence). This CDR3 is 12 amino acids long.

V gene TRBV9 combines with J gene TRBJ2-4; 7 nucleotides align to TRBD2. V was clipped by 4 bases and J by 3 bases; unmatched bases: 13. CDR1 and CDR2 from the germline V gene are SGDLS and YYNGEE. This CDR3 comprises 17 residues. The CDR3, as DNA: TGTGCCAGCAGCTCCGCGCGGGGGAGGTGGGTCAAAAACATTCAGTACTTC. Translation gives CASSSARGRWVKNIQYF.

This chain uses TRBV5-1 with TRBJ1-2, with 7 bases that match TRBD1. Germline V gene data show CDR1 as SGHRS and CDR2 as YFSETQ. V was clipped by 4 bases and J by 4 bases; unmatched bases: 16. This CDR3 region has 17 residues. The CDR3 region has the DNA TGCGCCAGCAGCCCCCTCCAAGGGACAGCGGGGATCTATGGCTACACCTTC. It yields the protein CASSPLQGTAGIYGYTF.

Comments on this clone: The same CDR3 is also encoded by other DNA sequences in this sample. This CDR3 reads CASSFDSAYEQYF. The CDR3 DNA reads as TGCGCCAGCAGCTTCGACTCAGCCTACGAGCAGTACTTC. The genes are TRBV5-1 and TRBJ2-7; the D is unclear. Trimming removed 2 bases at V and 2 bases at J, with 8 bases between. The germline CDR1 and CDR2 sequences are SGHRS and YFSETQ. This CDR3 comprises 13 residues. The variable domain in full, completed from reference TRBV5-1 and TRBJ2-7, reads KAGVTQTPRYLIKTRGQQVTLSCSPISGHRSVSWYQQTPGQGLQFLFEYFSETQRNKGNFPGRFSGRQFSNSRSEMNVSTLELGDSALYLCASSFDSAYEQYFGPGTRLTVT.

The chain recombines TRBV15 with TRBJ2-3; 12 positions agree with TRBD2. V shed 8 bases, J shed 5 bases, and the junction held 11 bases outside the gene matches. Germline CDR1 LNHNV, CDR2 YYDKDF (reference sequence). This CDR3 is 16 amino acids long. As DNA, the CDR3 is TGTGCCACCGGAGAAGGACTAGCGGGAATCGGAGATACGCAGTATTTT. It specifies CATGEGLAGIGDTQYF.

The rearrangement uses TRBV29-1 and TRBJ2-5; D is perhaps TRBD2 (6 bases). Matching the DNA end better, TRBJ2-7 makes the J call doubtful. This CDR3 is built from 12 residues. CDR1 is SQVTM and CDR2 is ANQGSEA in the germline V gene. This CDR3 is CSAGSGDYEQYF. As DNA, the CDR3 is TGCAGCGCCGGGTCGGGGGACTACGAGCAGTACTTC.

The chain combines TRBV29-1 with TRBJ1-2, with D hard to call. This CDR3 is built from 12 residues. CDR1 SQVTM and CDR2 ANQGSEA come from the germline V gene. The V and J ends lost 4 bases and 8 bases respectively, with 14 bases between them. CDR3 in amino acids: CSVGEIDLGYTF. The CDR3 nucleotides read TGCAGCGTTGGGGAGATAGACTTAGGCTACACCTTC.

The count of this clone is one. This chain uses TRBV10-3 with TRBJ2-2; D is unclear. CDR1 is ENHRY, CDR2 SYGVKD, per germline. The V end was cut by 6 bases, the J end by 5 bases, with 16 bases between. There are 15 residues in the CDR3. The CDR3 region is CAISETRVRTGELFF. The CDR3 region has the DNA TGTGCCATCAGCGAGACCCGGGTTCGAACCGGGGAGCTGTTTTTT.

The CDR3 reads CASSFGSGLWETQYF. In nucleotides, the CDR3 is TGTGCCAGCAGCTTTGGGTCAGGGTTATGGGAGACCCAGTACTTC. The V call is TRBV11-2, the J call TRBJ2-5, with D possibly being TRBD1 (5 bases). Germline V gene lookup returns CDR1 SGHAT and CDR2 FQNNGV. The CDR3 sequence is 15 residues long. V was shortened by 3 bases and J by 5 bases, with 16 bases between the two germline ends.

The V gene is TRBV4-3, the J gene TRBJ2-7; D is unresolved. This CDR3 contains 15 residues. Per germline, CDR1 LGHNA and CDR2 YSLEER. V shed 1 base and J shed 2 bases, with 12 bases lying between them. The CDR3 reads CASSQGTSIAYEQYF. The DNA of the CDR3 is TGCGCCAGCAGCCAAGGAACTTCCATAGCCTACGAGCAGTACTTC.

This clone is medium-sized (0.01 to 0.1%) in the sample. The J gene is TRBJ2-2, the V gene TRBV2; D uncertain. Germline V gene lookup returns CDR1 SNHLY and CDR2 FYNNEI. Trimming pared 3 bases from V and 7 bases from J, leaving 9 bases between. The CDR3 covers 13 residues. CDR3 residues: CASSETALGELFF. The CDR3 bases are TGTGCCAGCAGTGAGACCGCCCTCGGGGAGCTGTTTTTT.

The chain joins TRBV11-2 to TRBJ2-6, with D unclear. The CDR3 extends over 18 amino acids. Germline V gives CDR1 SGHAT, CDR2 FQNNGV. The V and J ends lost 5 bases and 5 bases respectively, with 22 bases between them. CDR3 in DNA: TGTGCCAGCAGCGGATTTTCCAAGCAACAAAGTCGGGCCAACGTCCTGACTTTC. This sequence encodes CASSGFSKQQSRANVLTF.

The chain is built from TRBV27 and TRBJ2-7, with a tentative D call TRBD2 (6 bases). Germline V gene lookup returns CDR1 MNHEY and CDR2 SMNVEV (reference sequence). V dropped 2 bases and J dropped 4 bases, with 15 bases sitting between them. This CDR3 has 15 residues. The CDR3 sequence is CASSLTVGGDYEQYF. DNA of the CDR3: TGTGCCAGCAGTTTAACCGTAGGCGGGGATTACGAGCAGTACTTC.

This chain connects TRBV4-3 to TRBJ1-2; the D is unclear. CDR3 size: 15 residues. V lost 0 bases, J lost 5 bases, and 13 bases lay in between. Germline V gene data show CDR1 as LGHNA and CDR2 as YSLEER. CDR3 DNA sequence: TGCGCCAGCAGCCAAGATGGGCGCATAGGGTATGGCTACACCTTC. Translating it yields CASSQDGRIGYGYTF.

This clone was seen a single time. The chain joins TRBV10-3 to TRBJ2-7, with D unresolved. Per the germline V gene, CDR1 is ENHRY and CDR2 is SYGVKD. Trimming shortened V by 0 bases and J by 3 bases, and 9 bases separated the two germline ends. The CDR3 has 14 amino acids. CDR3 coding DNA: TGTGCCATCAGTGAGTCGTCCCTAGTCTACGAGCAGTACTTC. The encoded protein is CAISESSLVYEQYF.

The chain links TRBV7-9 to TRBJ1-5, with D possibly TRBD1 on 6 matching bases. This CDR3 is 15 amino acids long. Germline values: CDR1 SEHNR, CDR2 FQNEAQ (reference sequence). The V gene lost 5 bases and the J gene lost 0 bases, with 11 bases spanning the gap. The CDR3 sequence: CASSRTGTSNQPQHF. In DNA, the CDR3 is TGTGCCAGCAGCCGTACAGGGACTAGCAATCAGCCCCAGCATTTT.

This chain connects TRBV9 to TRBJ1-3, with D perhaps matching TRBD1 (5 bases). The germline V gene encodes CDR1 SGDLS and CDR2 YYNGEE. The V end lost 6 bases, the J end lost 0 bases, and 19 bases lay between the germline ends. The CDR3 runs to 17 residues. This CDR3 reads CASTGTWTESSGNTIYF. For the CDR3, the DNA is TGTGCCAGCACCGGGACCTGGACGGAGAGCTCTGGAAACACCATATATTTT.

This clone was found once. V and J are TRBV5-8 and TRBJ2-1; 14 nucleotides align to TRBD2. The CDR3 is 15 amino acids. V lost 4 bases, J lost 7 bases, and 4 bases stayed unmatched. The V gene's germline CDR1 is SGHTS and CDR2 YDEGEE. CDR3 residues: CASSPGLAGGNEQFF. The CDR3 DNA follows: TGTGCCAGCAGCCCCGGACTAGCGGGGGGTAATGAGCAGTTCTTC. Full variable domain (missing parts from reference TRBV5-8 and TRBJ2-1): EAGVTQSPTHLIKTRGQQATLRCSPISGHTSVYWYQQALGLGLQFLLWYDEGEERNRGNFPPRFSGRQFPNYSSELNVNALELEDSALYLCASSPGLAGGNEQFFGPGTRLTVL.

The table lists this clone with a few counts. The chain's CDR3 is CASTFGMNTEAFF. In DNA, the CDR3 is TGTGCCAGCACTTTCGGGATGAACACTGAAGCTTTCTTT. The gene calls are TRBV25-1 and TRBJ1-1; no definite D call. This CDR3 is built from 13 residues. Trimming took off 7 bases at V and 0 bases at J, with 9 bases between the two ends. CDR1 and CDR2 (germline): MGHDK, SYGVNS.

This chain connects TRBV28 to TRBJ1-5; 8 positions agree with TRBD1. Germline-derived CDR1 and CDR2 are MDHEN and SYDVKM. Losses at the gene ends were 6 bases for V and 5 bases for J; bases not matched to a gene: 6. The CDR3 covers 14 residues. The CDR3 is CASSPGQGYQPQHF. The DNA for the CDR3 is TGTGCCAGCAGCCCTGGACAGGGATATCAGCCCCAGCATTTT.

This chain connects TRBV19 to TRBJ2-7; D is possibly TRBD1 or TRBD2 (5 bases each). CDR3 length: 13 amino acids. The germline gives CDR1 LNHDA, CDR2 SQIVND (reference sequence). V lost 6 bases and J lost 3, with 12 bases in between. This CDR3 reads CASSNGALYEQYF. In nucleotides, the CDR3 is TGTGCCAGTAGCAACGGGGCCCTCTACGAGCAGTACTTC.

The CDR3 nucleotides read TGTGCCAGCAGGGACCCGGGCCCTGGGAGCGAGCAGTACTTC. Amino acid sequence: CASRDPGPGSEQYF. The chain couples TRBV28 to TRBJ2-7, with D possibly TRBD2 on 5 matching bases. Deletions cut 6 bases from V and 6 bases from J, with 18 bases between. The V gene's germline CDR1 is MDHEN and CDR2 SYDVKM. The CDR3 has 14 amino acids.

V is TRBV7-6 and J is TRBJ1-1; 8 bases map to TRBD1. Germline-derived CDR1 and CDR2 are SGHVS and FNYEAQ. The V and J ends lost 5 bases and 8 bases, in that order; junction bases with no gene match: 13. The CDR3 is 15 amino acids. DNA of the CDR3: TGTGCCAGCAGCACCAATCATGCAGGGGGCGGGGAAGCTTTCTTT. Translated: CASSTNHAGGGEAFF. The full variable domain, completed using reference TRBV7-6 and TRBJ1-1, is GAGVSQSPRYKVTKRGQDVALRCDPISGHVSLYWYRQALGQGPEFLTYFNYEAQQDKSGLPNDRFSAERPEGSISTLTIQRTEQRDSAMYRCASSTNHAGGGEAFFGQGTRLTVV.

This chain connects TRBV10-3 to TRBJ2-2; TRBD1 agrees at 8 bases. Unmatched junction bases numbered 12, after V lost 11 bases and J lost 4 bases. The CDR3 is made up of 15 amino acids. Germline V gene sequence: CDR1 ENHRY, CDR2 SYGVKD. CDR3 loop: CASMGDRSGTGELFF. CDR3 bases: TGTGCCTCGATGGGGGACAGGAGTGGCACCGGGGAGCTGTTTTTT.

J is TRBJ2-1 and V is TRBV10-2, with 8 bases matching TRBD1. CDR3 length: 15 amino acids. V gave up 1 base and J gave up 2 bases; unmatched junction bases: 1. Germline V CDR1 and CDR2: WSHSY, SAAADI. CDR3 coding DNA: TGCGCCAGCAGTGAGTTGGGACAGGCCTACAATGAGCAGTTCTTC. Encoded protein: CASSELGQAYNEQFF.

V and J are TRBV6-5 and TRBJ2-7; the D gene is possibly TRBD1 (6 bases). The germline V gene has CDR1 MNHEY and CDR2 SVGAGI. The length of the CDR3 is 13 residues. The V end lost 7 bases, the J end lost 2 bases, and 12 bases lay between the germline ends. The CDR3 nucleotides read TGTGCCAGCAACCCAGGGGACACCTACGAGCAGTACTTC. Its protein product is CASNPGDTYEQYF.